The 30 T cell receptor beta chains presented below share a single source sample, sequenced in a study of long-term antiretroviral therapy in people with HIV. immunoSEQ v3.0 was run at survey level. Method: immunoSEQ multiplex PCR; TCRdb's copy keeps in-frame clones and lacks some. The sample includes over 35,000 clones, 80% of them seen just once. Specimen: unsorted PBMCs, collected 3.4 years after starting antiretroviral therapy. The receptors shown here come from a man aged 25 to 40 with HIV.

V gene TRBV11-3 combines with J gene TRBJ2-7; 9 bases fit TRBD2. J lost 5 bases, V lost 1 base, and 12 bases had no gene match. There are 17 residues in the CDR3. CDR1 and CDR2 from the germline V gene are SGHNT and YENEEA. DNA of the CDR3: TGTGCCAGCAGCTTAGTGTATCCGGGACTAGCTCCGCACGAGCAGTACTTC. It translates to CASSLVYPGLAPHEQYF.

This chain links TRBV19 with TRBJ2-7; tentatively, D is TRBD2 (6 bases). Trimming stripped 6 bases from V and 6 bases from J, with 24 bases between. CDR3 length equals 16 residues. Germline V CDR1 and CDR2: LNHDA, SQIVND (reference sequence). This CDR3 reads CASRDYAEGDYSEQYF. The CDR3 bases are TGTGCCAGTAGAGACTATGCGGAGGGCGACTACTCCGAGCAGTACTTC.

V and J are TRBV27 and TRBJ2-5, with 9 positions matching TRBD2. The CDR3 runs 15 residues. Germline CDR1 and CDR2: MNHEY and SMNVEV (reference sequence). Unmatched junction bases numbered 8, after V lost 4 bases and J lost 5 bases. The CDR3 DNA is TGTGCCAGCAGTTCAATCCTCGCGGGGGGGGAGACCCAGTACTTC. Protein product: CASSSILAGGETQYF.

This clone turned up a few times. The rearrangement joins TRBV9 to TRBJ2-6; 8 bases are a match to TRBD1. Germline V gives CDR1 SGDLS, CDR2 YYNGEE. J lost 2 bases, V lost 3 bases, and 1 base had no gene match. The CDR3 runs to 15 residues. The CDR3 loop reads CASSARGPGANVLTF. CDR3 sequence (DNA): TGTGCCAGCAGCGCCAGGGGGCCTGGGGCCAACGTCCTGACTTTC.

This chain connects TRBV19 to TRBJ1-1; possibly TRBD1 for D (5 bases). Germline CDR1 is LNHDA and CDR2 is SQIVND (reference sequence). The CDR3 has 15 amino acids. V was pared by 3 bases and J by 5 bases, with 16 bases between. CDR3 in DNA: TGTGCCAGTAGTATCCCCTGGAGGGGCAAGACTGAAGCTTTCTTT. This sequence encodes CASSIPWRGKTEAFF.

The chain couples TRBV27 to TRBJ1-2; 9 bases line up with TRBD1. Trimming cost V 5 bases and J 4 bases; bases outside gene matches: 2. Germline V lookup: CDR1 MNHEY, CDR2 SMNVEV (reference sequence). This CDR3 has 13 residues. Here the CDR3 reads CASSQTGGYGYTF. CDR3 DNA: TGTGCCAGCAGTCAGACAGGGGGCTATGGCTACACCTTC.

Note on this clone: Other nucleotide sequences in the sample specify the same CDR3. The CDR3 spells CASSPSGGGTEAFF. CDR3 sequence (DNA): TGTGCCAGCAGTCCCTCGGGGGGGGGTACTGAAGCTTTCTTT. The chain recombines TRBV27 with TRBJ1-1; D is perhaps TRBD1 (5 bases). Germline CDR1 reads MNHEY; CDR2 reads SMNVEV (reference sequence). The CDR3 loop spans 14 amino acids. Trimming removed 5 bases from V and 5 bases from J, with 15 bases in between.

DNA for the CDR3: TGTGCCAGCAACAACGGCCTACAGAACACTGAAGCTTTCTTT. It is translated as CASNNGLQNTEAFF. The chain combines TRBV7-9 with TRBJ1-1; D gene unclear. The germline V gene encodes CDR1 SEHNR and CDR2 FQNEAQ (reference sequence). This CDR3 spans 14 amino acids. V was shortened by 7 bases and J by 1 base, with 13 bases between the two germline ends.

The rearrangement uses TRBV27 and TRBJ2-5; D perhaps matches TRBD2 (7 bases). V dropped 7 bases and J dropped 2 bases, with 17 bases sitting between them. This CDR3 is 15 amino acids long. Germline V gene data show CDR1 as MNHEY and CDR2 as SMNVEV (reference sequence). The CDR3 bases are TGTGCCAGCAACCCAAGGGGGGGGAGACAAGAGACCCAGTACTTC. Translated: CASNPRGGRQETQYF.

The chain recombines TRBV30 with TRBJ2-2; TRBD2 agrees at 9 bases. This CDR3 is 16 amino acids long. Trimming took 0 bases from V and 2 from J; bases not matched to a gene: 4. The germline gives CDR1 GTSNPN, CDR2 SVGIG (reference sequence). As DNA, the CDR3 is TGTGCCTGGAGTGTACTAGCGGGCATTAACACCGGGGAGCTGTTTTTT. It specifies CAWSVLAGINTGELFF.

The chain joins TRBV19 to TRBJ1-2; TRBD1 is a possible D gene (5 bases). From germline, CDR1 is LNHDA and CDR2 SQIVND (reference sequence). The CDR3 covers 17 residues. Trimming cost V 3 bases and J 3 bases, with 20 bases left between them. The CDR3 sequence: CASSIFDSPRGYYGYTF. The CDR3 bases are TGTGCCAGTAGTATCTTCGACAGCCCGAGGGGCTACTATGGCTACACCTTC.

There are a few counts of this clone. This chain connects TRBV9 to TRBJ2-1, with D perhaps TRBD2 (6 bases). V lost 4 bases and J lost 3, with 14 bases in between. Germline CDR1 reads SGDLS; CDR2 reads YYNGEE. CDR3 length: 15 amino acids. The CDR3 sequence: CASSPRGTIYNEQFF. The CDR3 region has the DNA TGTGCCAGCAGCCCCCGCGGGACCATCTACAATGAGCAGTTCTTC.

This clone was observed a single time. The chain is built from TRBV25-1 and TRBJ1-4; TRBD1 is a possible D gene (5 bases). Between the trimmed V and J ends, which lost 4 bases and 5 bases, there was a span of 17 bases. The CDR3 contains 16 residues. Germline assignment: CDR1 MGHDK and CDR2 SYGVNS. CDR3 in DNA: TGTGCCAGCAGTGTTCTGTTGCTACAGGACAATGAAAAACTGTTTTTT. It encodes CASSVLLLQDNEKLFF.

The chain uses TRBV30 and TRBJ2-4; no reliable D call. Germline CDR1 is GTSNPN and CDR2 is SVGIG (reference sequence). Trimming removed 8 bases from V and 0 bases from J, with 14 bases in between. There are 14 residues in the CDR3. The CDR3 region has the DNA TGTGCCCGCCAAGATGAGTTAGCCAAAAACATTCAGTACTTC. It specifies CARQDELAKNIQYF. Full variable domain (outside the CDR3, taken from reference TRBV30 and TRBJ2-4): SQTIHQWPATLVQPVGSPLSLECTVEGTSNPNLYWYRQAAGRGLQLLFYSVGIGQISSEVPQNLSASRPQDRQFILSSKKLLLSDSGFYLCARQDELAKNIQYFGAGTRLSVL.

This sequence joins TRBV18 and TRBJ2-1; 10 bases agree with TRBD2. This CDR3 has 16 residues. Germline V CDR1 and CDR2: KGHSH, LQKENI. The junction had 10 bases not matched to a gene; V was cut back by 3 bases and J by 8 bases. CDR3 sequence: CASSPSITAGGHEQFF. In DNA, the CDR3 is TGTGCCAGCTCACCCTCCATCACAGCGGGAGGGCATGAGCAGTTCTTC.

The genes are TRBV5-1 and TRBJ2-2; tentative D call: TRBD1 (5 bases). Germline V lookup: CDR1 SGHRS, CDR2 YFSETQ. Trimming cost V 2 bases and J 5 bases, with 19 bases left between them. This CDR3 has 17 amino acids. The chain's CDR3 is CASSFGRQGVGTGELFF. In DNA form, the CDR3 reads TGCGCCAGCAGCTTTGGTCGGCAGGGTGTCGGAACCGGGGAGCTGTTTTTT.

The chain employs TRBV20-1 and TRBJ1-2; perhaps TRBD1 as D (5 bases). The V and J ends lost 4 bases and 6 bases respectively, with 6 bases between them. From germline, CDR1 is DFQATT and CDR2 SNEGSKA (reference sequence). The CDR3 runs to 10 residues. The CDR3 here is CSATGDGYTF. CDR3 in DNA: TGCAGTGCTACGGGGGATGGCTACACCTTC.

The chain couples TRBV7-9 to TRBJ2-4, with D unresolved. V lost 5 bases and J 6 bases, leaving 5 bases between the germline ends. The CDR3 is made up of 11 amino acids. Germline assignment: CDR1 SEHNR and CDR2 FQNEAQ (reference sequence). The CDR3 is CASSRGNIQYF. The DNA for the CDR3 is TGTGCCAGCAGCCGTGGAAACATTCAGTACTTC.

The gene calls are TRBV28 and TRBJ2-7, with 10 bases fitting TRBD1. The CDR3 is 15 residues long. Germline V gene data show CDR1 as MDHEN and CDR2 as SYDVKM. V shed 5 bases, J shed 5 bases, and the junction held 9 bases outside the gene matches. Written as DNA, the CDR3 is TGTGCCAGCAGTCCCTCCGGACAGGGGGGGCACGAGCAGTACTTC. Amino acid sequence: CASSPSGQGGHEQYF.

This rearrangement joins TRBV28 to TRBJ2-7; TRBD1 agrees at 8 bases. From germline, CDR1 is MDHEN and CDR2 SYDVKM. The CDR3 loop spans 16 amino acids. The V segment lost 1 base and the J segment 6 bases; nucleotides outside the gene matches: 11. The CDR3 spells CASSLFAGGGRSEQYF. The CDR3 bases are TGTGCCAGCAGTTTATTCGCAGGGGGCGGAAGATCCGAGCAGTACTTC.

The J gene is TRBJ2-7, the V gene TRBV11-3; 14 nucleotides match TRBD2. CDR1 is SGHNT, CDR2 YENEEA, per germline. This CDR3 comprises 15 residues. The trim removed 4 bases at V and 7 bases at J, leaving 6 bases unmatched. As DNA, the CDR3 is TGTGCCAGCAGCTGGAGGACTAGCGGGAGGCGGGAGCAGTACTTC. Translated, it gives CASSWRTSGRREQYF.

CDR3 sequence: CASSPWLQGDSVNTEAFF. The CDR3, as DNA: TGTGCCAGCAGCCCATGGTTACAGGGCGATTCGGTGAACACTGAAGCTTTCTTT. This chain links TRBV12-1 with TRBJ1-1; the DNA was not compared with TRBD1, the D call given in the table. TRBV12-1 is a known pseudogene. There are 18 residues in the CDR3.

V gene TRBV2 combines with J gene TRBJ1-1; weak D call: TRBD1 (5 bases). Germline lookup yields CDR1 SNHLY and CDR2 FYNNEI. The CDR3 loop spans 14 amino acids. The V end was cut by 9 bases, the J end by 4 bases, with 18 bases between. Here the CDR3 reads CARTSGGGRTEAFF. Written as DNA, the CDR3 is TGTGCCAGGACCTCGGGGGGTGGGCGCACTGAAGCTTTCTTT.

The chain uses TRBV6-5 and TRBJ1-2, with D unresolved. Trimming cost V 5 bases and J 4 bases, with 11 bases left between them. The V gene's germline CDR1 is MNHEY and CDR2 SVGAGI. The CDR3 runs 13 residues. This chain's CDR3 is CASSERQTYGYTF. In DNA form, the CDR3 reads TGTGCCAGCAGTGAGCGGCAGACCTATGGCTACACCTTC.

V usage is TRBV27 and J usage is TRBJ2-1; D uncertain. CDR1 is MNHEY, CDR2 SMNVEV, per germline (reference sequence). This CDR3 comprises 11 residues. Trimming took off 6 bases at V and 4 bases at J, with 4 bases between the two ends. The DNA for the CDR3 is TGTGCCAGCAGAGAATACAATGAGCAGTTCTTC. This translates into CASREYNEQFF.

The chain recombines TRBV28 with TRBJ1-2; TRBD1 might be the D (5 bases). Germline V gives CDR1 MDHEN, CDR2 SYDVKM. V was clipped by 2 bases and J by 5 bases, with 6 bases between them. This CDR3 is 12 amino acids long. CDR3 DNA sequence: TGTGCCAGCAGTTTAGAGGGGTATGGCTACACCTTC. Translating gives CASSLEGYGYTF.

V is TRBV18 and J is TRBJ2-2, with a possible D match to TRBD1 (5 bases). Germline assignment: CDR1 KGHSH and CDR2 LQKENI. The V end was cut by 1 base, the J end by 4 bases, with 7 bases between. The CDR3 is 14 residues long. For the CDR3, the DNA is TGTGCCAGCTCACCACAGGGGTCCACCGGGGAGCTGTTTTTT. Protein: CASSPQGSTGELFF. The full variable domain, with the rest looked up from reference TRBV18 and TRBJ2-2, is NAGVMQNPRHLVRRRGQEARLRCSPMKGHSHVYWYRQLPEEGLKFMVYLQKENIIDESGMPKERFSAEFPKEGPSILRIQQVVRGDSAAYFCASSPQGSTGELFFGEGSRLTVL.

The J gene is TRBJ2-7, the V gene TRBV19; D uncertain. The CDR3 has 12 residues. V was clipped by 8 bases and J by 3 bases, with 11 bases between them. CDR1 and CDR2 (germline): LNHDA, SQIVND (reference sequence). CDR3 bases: TGTGCCAGTTCCCTACATGGCTACGAGCAGTACTTC. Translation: CASSLHGYEQYF.

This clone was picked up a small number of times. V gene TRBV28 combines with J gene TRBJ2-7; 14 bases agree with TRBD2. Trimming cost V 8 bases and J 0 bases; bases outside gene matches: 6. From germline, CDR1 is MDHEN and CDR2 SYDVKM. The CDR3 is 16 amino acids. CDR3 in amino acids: CASLTGTSGSSYEQYF. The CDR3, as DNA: TGTGCCAGCTTGACCGGGACTAGCGGGAGCTCCTACGAGCAGTACTTC.

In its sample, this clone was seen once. In nucleotides, the CDR3 is TGTGCCAGCAGTTACGGTGAGCAGTTCTTC. This encodes CASSYGEQFF. The rearrangement links TRBV6-6 to TRBJ2-1; D gene unclear. The CDR3 is 10 amino acids. Germline V gene sequence: CDR1 MNHNY, CDR2 SVGAGI (reference sequence). V lost 2 bases, J lost 9 bases, and 2 bases lay in between.